These 21 T cell receptor beta chains originate from one sample sequenced in a study of cytomegalovirus exposure and HLA in healthy donors. The PCR used 60 Vbeta and 13 Jbeta primers. TCRdb's copy holds only in-frame clones and misses some; the assay was immunoSEQ multiplex PCR. Of some 160,000 clones in the sample, over 60% are singletons; the top ten hold roughly 1.7%. Material for sequencing was PBMCs. The receptors derive from a woman in her twenties or thirties in good health and CMV-seronegative.

Only a few counts were recorded for this clone. The CDR3 sequence: CASSLGENTDTQYF. CDR3 DNA: TGTGCCAGCAGCTTAGGGGAGAACACAGATACGCAGTATTTT. The genes are TRBV7-2 and TRBJ2-3; the D gene is possibly TRBD2 (5 bases). CDR1 and CDR2 (germline): SGHTA, FQGNSA. The CDR3 loop spans 14 amino acids. V shed 1 base and J shed 2 bases, with 7 bases lying between them.

This clone has only a few counts. The V call is TRBV18, the J call TRBJ1-5; 8 bases fit TRBD1. Germline trimming cut 3 bases from V and 6 bases from J; bases unmatched to any gene: 4. The germline V gene encodes CDR1 KGHSH and CDR2 LQKENI. There are 14 residues in the CDR3. The CDR3 spells CASSPGQGGQPQHF. DNA for the CDR3: TGTGCCAGCTCACCCGGACAGGGAGGTCAGCCCCAGCATTTT. The entire variable domain, with the rest obtained from reference TRBV18 and TRBJ1-5, is as follows: NAGVMQNPRHLVRRRGQEARLRCSPMKGHSHVYWYRQLPEEGLKFMVYLQKENIIDESGMPKERFSAEFPKEGPSILRIQQVVRGDSAAYFCASSPGQGGQPQHFGDGTRLSIL.

The chain couples TRBV27 to TRBJ2-7; TRBD2 matches 9 bases. The CDR3 length is 14 residues. Germline V gives CDR1 MNHEY, CDR2 SMNVEV (reference sequence). V gave up 3 bases and J gave up 6 bases; unmatched junction bases: 6. DNA for the CDR3: TGTGCCAGCAGTTTGGCGGGAGGGTTTGGCGAGCAGTACTTC. Translating it yields CASSLAGGFGEQYF.

J is TRBJ2-7 and V is TRBV19; D is perhaps TRBD2 (6 bases). The CDR3 length is 14 residues. Germline V gene sequence: CDR1 LNHDA, CDR2 SQIVND (reference sequence). V was shortened by 3 bases and J by 3 bases, with 12 bases between the two germline ends. The chain's CDR3 is CASSIRLGIYEQYF. The CDR3 DNA is TGTGCCAGTAGTATCAGACTAGGAATCTACGAGCAGTACTTC.

The chain joins TRBV11-2 to TRBJ2-1; D not certain. Trimming stripped 1 base from V and 4 bases from J, with 5 bases between. CDR1 SGHAT and CDR2 FQNNGV come from the germline V gene. This CDR3 comprises 13 residues. CDR3 nucleotides: TGTGCCAGCAGCTTAGTCCGGTACAATGAGCAGTTCTTC. It specifies CASSLVRYNEQFF.

The chain employs TRBV5-6 and TRBJ1-5; the D gene is possibly TRBD1 (6 bases). V shed 0 bases and J shed 3 bases, with 10 bases lying between them. Germline V gives CDR1 SGHDT, CDR2 YYEEEE. The CDR3 is 15 amino acids. The CDR3 protein is CASSLAGVNNQPQHF. DNA of the CDR3: TGTGCCAGCAGCTTGGCAGGGGTGAACAATCAGCCCCAGCATTTT.

The chain has TRBV7-2 and TRBJ1-2; D remains ambiguous. Looked up from germline, CDR1 is SGHTA and CDR2 is FQGNSA. The V end was cut by 3 bases, the J end by 7 bases, with 15 bases between. The CDR3 has 14 amino acids. The CDR3 DNA reads as TGTGCCAGCAGCTTGCAATTCGGGGTGGGTGGCTACACCTTC. Translating gives CASSLQFGVGGYTF.

The chain employs TRBV19 and TRBJ2-7; possible D gene TRBD1, 6 bases. The CDR3 has 13 residues. V was shortened by 3 bases and J by 5 bases, with 11 bases between the two germline ends. Per the germline V gene, CDR1 is LNHDA and CDR2 is SQIVND (reference sequence). In DNA, the CDR3 is TGTGCCAGTAGTATCGACAGGTACAACGAGCAGTACTTC. As protein: CASSIDRYNEQYF.

This clone was observed a single time. This chain links TRBV5-1 with TRBJ2-2; a weak D match, TRBD2 (6 bases). The length of the CDR3 is 15 residues. Trimming left V 7 bases short and J 0 bases short, with 13 bases between. Looked up from germline, CDR1 is SGHRS and CDR2 is YFSETQ. The CDR3 loop is CASAAAGSNTGELFF. CDR3 DNA: TGCGCCAGCGCCGCGGCGGGATCGAACACCGGGGAGCTGTTTTTT.

This clone was detected only a few times. This chain connects TRBV25-1 to TRBJ2-7; 9 bases match TRBD2. J gave up 5 bases and V 2 bases, and 7 bases lay outside the gene matches. The CDR3 length is 15 residues. Germline CDR1 is MGHDK and CDR2 is SYGVNS. The CDR3 nucleotides are TGTGCCAGCAGTGAACTAAGCGGGAGGTTCCACGAGCAGTACTTC. It specifies CASSELSGRFHEQYF.

V is TRBV28 and J is TRBJ1-2; TRBD1 matches at 8 bases. V shed 5 bases, J shed 4 bases, and the junction held 12 bases outside the gene matches. This CDR3 contains 16 residues. Germline assignment: CDR1 MDHEN and CDR2 SYDVKM. The CDR3 spells CASSLRQGALGYGYTF. The CDR3 bases are TGTGCCAGCAGTCTCCGGCAGGGGGCGCTAGGCTATGGCTACACCTTC.

The chain couples TRBV19 to TRBJ2-5; 10 positions agree with TRBD2. Germline-derived CDR1 and CDR2 are LNHDA and SQIVND (reference sequence). The J segment lost 4 bases and the V segment lost 3 bases, leaving 2 bases of the junction unmatched. The CDR3 runs 14 residues. As DNA, the CDR3 is TGTGCCAGTAGTATTTTAGCGGGGGGAGAGACCCAGTACTTC. Protein sequence: CASSILAGGETQYF. Based on the CDR3 plus reference TRBV19 and TRBJ2-5, the full variable domain is DGGITQSPKYLFRKEGQNVTLSCEQNLNHDAMYWYRQDPGQGLRLIYYSQIVNDFQKGDIAEGYSVSREKKESFPLTVTSAQKNPTAFYLCASSILAGGETQYFGPGTRLLVL.

The V gene is TRBV27, the J gene TRBJ1-1; a possible D gene is TRBD1 (6 bases). CDR3 length equals 16 residues. The germline gives CDR1 MNHEY, CDR2 SMNVEV (reference sequence). Trimming removed 5 bases at V and 8 bases at J, with 24 bases between. CDR3 residues: CASSTIPLAGVTEAFF. The CDR3 nucleotides read TGTGCCAGCAGTACTATCCCGTTGGCAGGGGTTACAGAAGCTTTCTTT.

This sequence joins TRBV5-1 and TRBJ1-6; 11 bases are a match to TRBD1. Trimming removed 2 bases from V and 9 bases from J; junction bases left unmatched: 7. CDR3 size: 16 residues. Looked up from germline, CDR1 is SGHRS and CDR2 is YFSETQ. CDR3 in amino acids: CASSFKGQGATSPLHF. The DNA of the CDR3 is TGCGCCAGCAGCTTCAAAGGACAGGGGGCTACTTCACCCCTCCACTTT. Filled out from reference TRBV5-1 and TRBJ1-6, the complete variable domain reads KAGVTQTPRYLIKTRGQQVTLSCSPISGHRSVSWYQQTPGQGLQFLFEYFSETQRNKGNFPGRFSGRQFSNSRSEMNVSTLELGDSALYLCASSFKGQGATSPLHFGNGTRLTVT.

The rearrangement links TRBV2 to TRBJ1-4, with TRBD1 as a possible D gene (6 bases). Germline-derived CDR1 and CDR2 are SNHLY and FYNNEI. V was clipped by 2 bases and J by 1 base, with 14 bases between them. The CDR3 runs to 17 residues. The DNA for the CDR3 is TGTGCCAGCAGTGAATCCAGCAGGGGAGTAACTAATGAAAAACTGTTTTTT. It codes for CASSESSRGVTNEKLFF.

The chain combines TRBV2 with TRBJ1-2; 7 bases agree with TRBD1. CDR3 size: 15 residues. V gave up 7 bases and J gave up 5 bases; unmatched junction bases: 13. Germline lookup yields CDR1 SNHLY and CDR2 FYNNEI. The CDR3 DNA is TGTGCCAGCACTCCGGAAGGGGGCGCCGGGTATGGCTACACCTTC. This sequence encodes CASTPEGGAGYGYTF.

The chain couples TRBV5-6 to TRBJ2-7, with a possible D match to TRBD1 (6 bases). V was cut by 0 bases and J by 4 bases, with 23 bases left in between. The CDR3 length is 18 residues. Per germline, CDR1 SGHDT and CDR2 YYEEEE. The CDR3 sequence is CASSLGWGRPHAAYEQYF. CDR3 coding DNA: TGTGCCAGCAGCTTGGGCTGGGGGCGGCCCCACGCCGCGTACGAGCAGTACTTC.

The rearrangement links TRBV6-6 to TRBJ1-2; D remains ambiguous. The CDR3 covers 14 residues. The germline V gene encodes CDR1 MNHNY and CDR2 SVGAGI (reference sequence). The V and J ends lost 2 bases and 0 bases respectively, with 7 bases between them. The CDR3 DNA sequence: TGTGCCAGCAGTTACCTCGACACTAACTATGGCTACACCTTC. It is translated as CASSYLDTNYGYTF.

This rearrangement joins TRBV7-6 to TRBJ1-5, with D tentatively TRBD1 (6 bases). V was shortened by 2 bases and J by 3 bases, with 11 bases between the two germline ends. The CDR3 has 15 residues. Germline loops: CDR1 SGHVS, CDR2 FNYEAQ. DNA of the CDR3: TGTGCCAGCAGCTTACGGGGGGCTCCCAATCAGCCCCAGCATTTT. Amino acids: CASSLRGAPNQPQHF.

This clone is a singleton in its sample. V is TRBV10-3 and J is TRBJ2-5, with a tentative D call TRBD2 (6 bases). CDR1 ENHRY and CDR2 SYGVKD come from the germline V gene. The CDR3 is 13 amino acids. With 1 base removed from V and 5 bases from J, the gap between germline ends came to 8 bases. The chain's CDR3 is CAISEFLAETQYF. The CDR3 nucleotides read TGTGCCATCAGTGAGTTCCTAGCGGAGACCCAGTACTTC.

The J gene is TRBJ2-6, the V gene TRBV7-7; TRBD1 might be the D (5 bases). The germline gives CDR1 SSHAT, CDR2 FNYEAQ (reference sequence). CDR3 length: 15 residues. The CDR3 protein is CALGQGLAGANVLTF. The CDR3 region has the DNA TGTGCTCTTGGGCAGGGTCTCGCTGGGGCCAACGTCCTGACTTTC.